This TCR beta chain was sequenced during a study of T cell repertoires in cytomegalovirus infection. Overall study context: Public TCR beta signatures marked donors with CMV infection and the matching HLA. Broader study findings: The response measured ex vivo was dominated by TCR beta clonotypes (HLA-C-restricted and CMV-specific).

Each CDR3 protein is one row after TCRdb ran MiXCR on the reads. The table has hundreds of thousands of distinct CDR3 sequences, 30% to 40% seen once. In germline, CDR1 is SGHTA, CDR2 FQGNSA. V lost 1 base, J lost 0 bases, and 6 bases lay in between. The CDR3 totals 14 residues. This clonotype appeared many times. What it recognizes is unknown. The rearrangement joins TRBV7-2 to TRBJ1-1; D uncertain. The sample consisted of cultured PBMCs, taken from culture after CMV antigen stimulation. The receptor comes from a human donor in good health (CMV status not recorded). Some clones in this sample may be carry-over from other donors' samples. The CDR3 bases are TGTGCCAGCAGCTTAGGCCAGATGAACACTGAAGCTTTCTTT. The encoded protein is CASSLGQMNTEAFF.